This entry lists 20 T cell receptor beta chains sequenced from one sample in a study of blood T cell repertoires in COVID-19 (dated by TCRdb to the early 2020s). Libraries came from the immunoSEQ multiplex PCR assay. The table was pulled from immuneACCESS by TCRdb, which kept in-frame rearrangements only. Such tables lose some clones; where checked, under half of the loss comes from unresolved V genes, and the rest has no known cause. This sample holds hundreds of thousands of clones; roughly nine tenths were observed only once. 6% to 6.5% of the sample rests with the top ten. Material for sequencing was PBMCs or T cells enriched from blood (not recorded which). These receptors were obtained from a woman aged 40 to 50 who had recovered from COVID-19.

V gene TRBV3-1 (or the pseudogene TRBV3-2) combines with J gene TRBJ2-2; D not resolved. The germline V gene encodes CDR1 LGHDT and CDR2 YNNKEL (reference sequence). Trimming removed 4 bases from V and 7 bases from J, with 10 bases in between. The CDR3 runs to 13 residues. This CDR3 is CASSPVSGGELFF. DNA for the CDR3: TGTGCCAGCAGCCCCGTCTCCGGCGGGGAGCTGTTTTTT.

The chain employs TRBV28 and TRBJ1-6; 7 bases line up with TRBD1. This CDR3 comprises 16 residues. Trimming took 6 bases from V and 10 from J; bases not matched to a gene: 15. CDR1 is MDHEN and CDR2 is SYDVKM in the germline V gene. The CDR3 reads CASSLPARGAGSPLHF. Written as DNA, the CDR3 is TGTGCCAGCAGCTTACCCGCCAGGGGGGCAGGATCACCCCTCCACTTT.

The chain has TRBV7-2 and TRBJ2-1; 8 bases are a match to TRBD2. The CDR3 has 16 amino acids. The germline CDR1 and CDR2 sequences are SGHTA and FQGNSA. V gave up 0 bases and J gave up 5 bases; unmatched junction bases: 6. The CDR3 loop reads CASSLAGTRGNNEQFF. The CDR3, as DNA: TGTGCCAGCAGCTTAGCCGGGACTAGAGGAAACAATGAGCAGTTCTTC.

The chain has TRBV5-1 and TRBJ2-1; tentative D call: TRBD1 (8 bases). CDR3 length: 14 amino acids. Between the trimmed V and J ends, which lost 5 bases and 4 bases, there was a span of 13 bases. Germline lookup yields CDR1 SGHRS and CDR2 YFSETQ. CDR3 bases: TGCGCCAGCAGGGCACAGGGGGGGTACAATGAGCAGTTCTTC. It is translated as CASRAQGGYNEQFF.

This chain connects TRBV21-1 to TRBJ1-6; the table names TRBD1, a call not compared with the DNA. TRBV21-1 constitutes a pseudogene. CDR3 length equals 16 residues. CDR3 bases: TGTGCCAGGACCACCCGCCCAGGCAGTAGGTCTTCACCCCTCCACTTT. Its translation is CARTTRPGSRSSPLHF.

The V call is TRBV6-5, the J call TRBJ2-7, with D tentatively TRBD2 (5 bases). CDR1 and CDR2 from the germline V gene are MNHEY and SVGAGI. The V gene lost 6 bases and the J gene lost 0 bases, with 15 bases spanning the gap. The CDR3 consists of 15 residues. The CDR3 sequence is CASSEGFPSSYEQYF. The CDR3 DNA reads TGTGCCAGCAGCGAGGGTTTCCCGAGCTCCTACGAGCAGTACTTC.

The rearrangement uses TRBV3-1 (or the pseudogene TRBV3-2) and TRBJ1-2, with D unresolved. This CDR3 is 13 amino acids long. Germline lookup yields CDR1 LGHDT and CDR2 YNNKEL (reference sequence). Trimming removed 7 bases from V and 7 bases from J, with 16 bases in between. CDR3 amino acids: CASTYRSPRGYTF. The CDR3 nucleotides read TGTGCCAGCACCTACAGATCTCCTCGTGGCTACACCTTC.

The chain couples TRBV27 to TRBJ1-2; 7 bases line up with TRBD1. Germline V gives CDR1 MNHEY, CDR2 SMNVEV (reference sequence). The trim removed 4 bases at V and 4 bases at J, leaving 0 bases unmatched. The CDR3 length is 12 residues. CDR3 sequence (DNA): TGTGCCAGCAGTTCAGGGGGCTATGGCTACACCTTC. As protein: CASSSGGYGYTF.

The chain joins TRBV10-3 to TRBJ2-5, with TRBD2 identical over 11 bases. With V trimmed by 10 bases and J by 1 base, 5 bases remained unmatched. This CDR3 has 14 residues. Germline loops: CDR1 ENHRY, CDR2 SYGVKD. In DNA form, the CDR3 reads TGTGCCACGGCTAGCGGGAGGACCCAAGAGACCCAGTACTTC. It translates to CATASGRTQETQYF.

This clone was counted a few times. V is TRBV2 and J is TRBJ1-2; tentatively, D is TRBD1 (6 bases). Germline loops: CDR1 SNHLY, CDR2 FYNNEI. This CDR3 spans 16 amino acids. V lost 6 bases to trimming and J lost 5 bases, with 22 bases between them. CDR3 DNA sequence: TGTGCCAGCAGCATCCCCGGGGGGGGCGTCCTATATGGCTACACCTTC. Amino acid sequence: CASSIPGGGVLYGYTF.

This rearrangement joins TRBV5-4 to TRBJ2-1, with 9 bases fitting TRBD2. The CDR3 contains 13 residues. Germline V gene data show CDR1 as SGHNT and CDR2 as YYREEE (reference sequence). The J segment lost 10 bases and the V segment lost 0 bases, leaving 2 bases of the junction unmatched. CDR3 nucleotides: TGTGCCAGCAGCTTGGTCCTAGCGGGAGAGCAGTTCTTC. Amino acid sequence: CASSLVLAGEQFF.

This clone was detected only once. The gene calls are TRBV10-3 and TRBJ1-1, with D tentatively TRBD1 (5 bases). V lost 2 bases to trimming and J lost 2 bases, with 9 bases between them. This CDR3 is 14 amino acids long. Germline assignment: CDR1 ENHRY and CDR2 SYGVKD. The CDR3: CAISETQVNTEAFF. CDR3 DNA: TGTGCCATCAGTGAGACACAGGTAAACACTGAAGCTTTCTTT.

This chain joins TRBV18 and TRBJ1-2; D is undetermined. V shed 3 bases and J shed 8 bases, with 25 bases lying between them. The CDR3 length is 17 residues. Germline assignment: CDR1 KGHSH and CDR2 LQKENI. The CDR3: CASSPTELLRGGKGYTF. CDR3 DNA: TGTGCCAGCTCACCTACAGAGTTGCTCCGGGGAGGAAAAGGCTACACCTTC.

This clone has a single count. This chain links TRBV19 with TRBJ2-5; the D gene is possibly TRBD2 (5 bases). V lost 5 bases and J lost 7, with 14 bases in between. Per germline, CDR1 LNHDA and CDR2 SQIVND (reference sequence). The CDR3 runs 13 residues. Here the CDR3 reads CASSLLGERTQYF. The CDR3 DNA is TGTGCCAGTAGTCTCCTCGGGGAGAGGACCCAGTACTTC.

V is TRBV7-8 and J is TRBJ2-7; D possibly corresponds to TRBD1 (5 bases). Trimming took 1 base from V and 5 from J, leaving 15 bases between them. Germline values: CDR1 SGHVS, CDR2 FQNEAQ. The CDR3 extends over 15 amino acids. CDR3 region: CASSLGVRQGNEQYF. CDR3 coding DNA: TGTGCCAGCAGCTTAGGGGTACGGCAGGGCAACGAGCAGTACTTC.

The chain employs TRBV28 and TRBJ2-1, with D possibly TRBD1 on 5 matching bases. The CDR3 spans 12 residues. Per germline, CDR1 MDHEN and CDR2 SYDVKM. Trimming took 7 bases from V and 5 from J, leaving 9 bases between them. The CDR3 spells CASKWGNNEQFF. The CDR3, as DNA: TGTGCCAGCAAGTGGGGCAACAATGAGCAGTTCTTC.

The chain links TRBV30 to TRBJ1-2, with a tentative D call TRBD1 (5 bases). This CDR3 contains 12 residues. The germline V gene encodes CDR1 GTSNPN and CDR2 SVGIG (reference sequence). V was shortened by 4 bases and J by 4 bases, with 10 bases between the two germline ends. The CDR3 DNA is TGTGCCTGGACCCAGGGCAGCTATGGCTACACCTTC. Translation gives CAWTQGSYGYTF. Using reference TRBV30 and TRBJ1-2 for the parts outside the CDR3, the full variable domain is SQTIHQWPATLVQPVGSPLSLECTVEGTSNPNLYWYRQAAGRGLQLLFYSVGIGQISSEVPQNLSASRPQDRQFILSSKKLLLSDSGFYLCAWTQGSYGYTFGSGTRLTVV.

As for this clone: This same CDR3 is encoded by further DNA sequences in the sample. The DNA for the CDR3 is TGTGCCAGCAGTTTAACAGGGGAGGAGACCCAGTACTTC. Residues: CASSLTGEETQYF. This chain uses TRBV12-3 or TRBV12-4 with TRBJ2-5, with 7 bases lining up with TRBD1. J lost 5 bases, V lost 2 bases, and 2 bases had no gene match. The CDR3 is 13 residues long.

V gene TRBV3-1 (or the pseudogene TRBV3-2) combines with J gene TRBJ2-7; 9 bases fit TRBD1. The CDR3 length is 15 residues. The junction had 10 bases not matched to a gene; V was cut back by 4 bases and J by 6 bases. The germline V gene encodes CDR1 LGHDT and CDR2 YNNKEL (reference sequence). The CDR3 DNA reads TGTGCCAGCAGCCTCCTAGGGACAGGGTTTTCCGAGCAGTACTTC. This codes for CASSLLGTGFSEQYF.

The chain couples TRBV3-1 (or the pseudogene TRBV3-2) to TRBJ2-1; 13 bases line up with TRBD2. CDR1 LGHDT and CDR2 YNNKEL come from the germline V gene (reference sequence). After removal of 4 bases from V and 4 bases from J, the junction contained 7 bases not matched to a gene. The CDR3 sequence is 17 residues long. CDR3 protein: CASSPWTSGSRYNEQFF. CDR3 bases: TGTGCCAGCAGCCCATGGACTAGCGGGAGTAGGTACAATGAGCAGTTCTTC.